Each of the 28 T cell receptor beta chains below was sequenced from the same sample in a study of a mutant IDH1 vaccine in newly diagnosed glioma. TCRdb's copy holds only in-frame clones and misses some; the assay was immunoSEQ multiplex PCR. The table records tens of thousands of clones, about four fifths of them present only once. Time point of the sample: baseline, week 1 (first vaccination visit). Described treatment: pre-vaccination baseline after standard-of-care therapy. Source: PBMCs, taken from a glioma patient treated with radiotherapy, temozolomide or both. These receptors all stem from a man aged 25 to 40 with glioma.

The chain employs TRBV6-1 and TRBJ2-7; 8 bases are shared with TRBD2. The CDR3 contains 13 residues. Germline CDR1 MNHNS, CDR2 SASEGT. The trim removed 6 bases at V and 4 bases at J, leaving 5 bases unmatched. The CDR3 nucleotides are TGTGCCAGCAGGGTAGCGGGGTGGTACGAGCAGTACTTC. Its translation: CASRVAGWYEQYF.

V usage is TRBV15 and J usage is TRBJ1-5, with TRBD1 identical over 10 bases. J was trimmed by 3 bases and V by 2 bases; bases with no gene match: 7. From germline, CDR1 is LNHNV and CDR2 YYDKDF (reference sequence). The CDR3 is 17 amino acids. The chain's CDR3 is CATSRHLGQGDNQPQHF. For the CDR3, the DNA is TGTGCCACCAGCAGACACTTAGGACAGGGGGACAATCAGCCCCAGCATTTT. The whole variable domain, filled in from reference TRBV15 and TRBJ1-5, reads DAMVIQNPRYQVTQFGKPVTLSCSQTLNHNVMYWYQQKSSQAPKLLFHYYDKDFNNEADTPDNFQSRRPNTSFCFLDIRSPGLGDTAMYLCATSRHLGQGDNQPQHFGDGTRLSIL.

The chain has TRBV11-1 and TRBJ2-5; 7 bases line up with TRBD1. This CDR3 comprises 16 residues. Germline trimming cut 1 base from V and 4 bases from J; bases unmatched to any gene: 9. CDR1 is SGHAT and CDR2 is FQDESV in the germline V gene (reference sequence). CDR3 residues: CASSLGRGTDLETQYF. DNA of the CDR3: TGTGCCAGCAGCTTAGGTCGTGGGACAGACTTAGAGACCCAGTACTTC. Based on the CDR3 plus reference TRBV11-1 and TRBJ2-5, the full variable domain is EAEVAQSPRYKITEKSQAVAFWCDPISGHATLYWYRQILGQGPELLVQFQDESVVDDSQLPKDRFSAERLKGVDSTLKIQPAELGDSAMYLCASSLGRGTDLETQYFGPGTRLLVL.

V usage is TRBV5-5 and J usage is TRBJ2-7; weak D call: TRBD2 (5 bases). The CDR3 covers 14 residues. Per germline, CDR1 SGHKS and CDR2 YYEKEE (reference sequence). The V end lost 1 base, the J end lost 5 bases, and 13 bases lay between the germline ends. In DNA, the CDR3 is TGTGCCAGCAGCTTGTTGACCGGGGTCGACGAGCAGTACTTC. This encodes CASSLLTGVDEQYF.

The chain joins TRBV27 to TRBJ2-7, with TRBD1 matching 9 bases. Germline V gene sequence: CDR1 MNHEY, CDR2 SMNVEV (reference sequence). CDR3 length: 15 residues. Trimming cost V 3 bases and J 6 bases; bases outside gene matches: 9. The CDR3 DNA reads TGTGCCAGCAGTTTGACCCCCGGGACAGGGACCGAGCAGTACTTC. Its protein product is CASSLTPGTGTEQYF.

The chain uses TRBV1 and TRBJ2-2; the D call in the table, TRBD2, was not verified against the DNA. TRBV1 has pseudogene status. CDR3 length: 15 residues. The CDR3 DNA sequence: TGCACCAGCAGCCAGGCGGGGGGGCTCACCGGGGAGCTGTTTTTT. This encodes CTSSQAGGLTGELFF.

The CDR3 region has the DNA TGCGCCAGCAGCCAAGATTGGGAGGCCGGCAATGAAAAACTGTTTTTT. It yields the protein CASSQDWEAGNEKLFF. The rearrangement joins TRBV4-1 to TRBJ1-4; D unresolved. The length of the CDR3 is 16 residues. Trimming removed 0 bases from V and 5 bases from J, with 13 bases in between. CDR1 and CDR2 (germline): MGHRA, YSYEKL.

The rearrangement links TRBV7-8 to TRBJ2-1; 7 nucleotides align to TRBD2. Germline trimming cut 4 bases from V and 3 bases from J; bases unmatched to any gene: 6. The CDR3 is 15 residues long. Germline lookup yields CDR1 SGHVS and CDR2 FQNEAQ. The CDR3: CASSSAGLIYNEQFF. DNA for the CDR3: TGTGCCAGCAGCTCAGCGGGACTTATCTACAATGAGCAGTTCTTC.

The CDR3 loop is CASSSGDSIMNTEAFF. The CDR3 DNA sequence: TGCGCCAGCAGCAGCGGGGACAGTATCATGAACACTGAAGCTTTCTTT. The V call is TRBV5-1, the J call TRBJ1-1; 7 nucleotides agree with TRBD1. Germline assignment: CDR1 SGHRS and CDR2 YFSETQ. This CDR3 comprises 16 residues. J gave up 0 bases and V 4 bases, and 9 bases lay outside the gene matches. Together with reference TRBV5-1 and TRBJ1-1, the CDR3 gives the full variable domain: KAGVTQTPRYLIKTRGQQVTLSCSPISGHRSVSWYQQTPGQGLQFLFEYFSETQRNKGNFPGRFSGRQFSNSRSEMNVSTLELGDSALYLCASSSGDSIMNTEAFFGQGTRLTVV.

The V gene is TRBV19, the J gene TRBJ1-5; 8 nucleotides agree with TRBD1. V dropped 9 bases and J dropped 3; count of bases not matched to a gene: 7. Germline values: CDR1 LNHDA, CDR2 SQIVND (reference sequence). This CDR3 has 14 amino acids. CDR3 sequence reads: CASNRQGHNQPQHF. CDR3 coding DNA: TGTGCCAGCAATAGACAGGGGCACAATCAGCCCCAGCATTTT.

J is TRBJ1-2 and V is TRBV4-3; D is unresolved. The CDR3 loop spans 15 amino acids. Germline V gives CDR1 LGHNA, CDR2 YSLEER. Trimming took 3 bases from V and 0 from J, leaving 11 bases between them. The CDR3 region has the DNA TGCGCCAGCAGCCAGGAGCTTGATACTAACTATGGCTACACCTTC. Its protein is CASSQELDTNYGYTF.

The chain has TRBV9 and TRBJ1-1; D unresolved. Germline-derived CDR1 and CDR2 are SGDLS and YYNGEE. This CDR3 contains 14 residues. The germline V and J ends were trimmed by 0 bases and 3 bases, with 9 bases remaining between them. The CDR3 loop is CASSVDNSYTEAFF. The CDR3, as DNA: TGTGCCAGCAGCGTAGACAATTCCTACACTGAAGCTTTCTTT. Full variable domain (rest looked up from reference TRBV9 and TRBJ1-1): DSGVTQTPKHLITATGQRVTLRCSPRSGDLSVYWYQQSLDQGLQFLIQYYNGEERAKGNILERFSAQQFPDLHSELNLSSLELGDSALYFCASSVDNSYTEAFFGQGTRLTVV.

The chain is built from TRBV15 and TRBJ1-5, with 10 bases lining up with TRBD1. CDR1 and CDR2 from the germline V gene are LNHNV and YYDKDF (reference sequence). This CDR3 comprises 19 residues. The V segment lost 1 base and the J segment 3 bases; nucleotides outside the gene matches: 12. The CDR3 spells CATSRVRHSTGGLNQPQHF. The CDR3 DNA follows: TGTGCCACCAGCAGAGTACGGCACTCGACAGGGGGCCTCAATCAGCCCCAGCATTTT.

In DNA form, the CDR3 reads TGTGCCAGCTCACCAGTAGGACAGCTCACAGATACGCAGTATTTT. Translation: CASSPVGQLTDTQYF. The gene calls are TRBV18 and TRBJ2-3, with D perhaps TRBD1 (6 bases). Trimming took off 2 bases at V and 2 bases at J, with 11 bases between the two ends. CDR1 is KGHSH, CDR2 LQKENI, per germline. The length of the CDR3 is 15 residues.

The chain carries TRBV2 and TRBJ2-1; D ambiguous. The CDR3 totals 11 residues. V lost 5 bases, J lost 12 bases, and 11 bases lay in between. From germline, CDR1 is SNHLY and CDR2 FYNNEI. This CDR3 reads CASSSAAVQFF. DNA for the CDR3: TGTGCCAGCAGTTCGGCCGCGGTGCAGTTCTTC.

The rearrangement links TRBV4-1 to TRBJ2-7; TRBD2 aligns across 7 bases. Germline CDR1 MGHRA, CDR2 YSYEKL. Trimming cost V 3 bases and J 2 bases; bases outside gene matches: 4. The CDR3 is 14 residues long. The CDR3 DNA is TGCGCCAGCAGCCAGGAGCTAGCGGCCTACGAGCAGTACTTC. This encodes CASSQELAAYEQYF.

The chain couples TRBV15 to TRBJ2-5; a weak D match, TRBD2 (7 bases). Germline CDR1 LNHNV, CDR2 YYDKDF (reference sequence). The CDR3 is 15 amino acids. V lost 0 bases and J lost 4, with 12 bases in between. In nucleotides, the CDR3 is TGTGCCACCAGCAGAGATGGGGGAGGGGGAGAGACCCAGTACTTC. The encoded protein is CATSRDGGGGETQYF. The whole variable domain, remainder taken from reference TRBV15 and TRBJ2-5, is DAMVIQNPRYQVTQFGKPVTLSCSQTLNHNVMYWYQQKSSQAPKLLFHYYDKDFNNEADTPDNFQSRRPNTSFCFLDIRSPGLGDTAMYLCATSRDGGGGETQYFGPGTRLLVL.

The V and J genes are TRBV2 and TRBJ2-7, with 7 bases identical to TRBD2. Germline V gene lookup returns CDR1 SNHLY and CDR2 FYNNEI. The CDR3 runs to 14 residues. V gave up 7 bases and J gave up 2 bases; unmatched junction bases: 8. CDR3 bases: TGTGCCAGCACCGGGGTAGCGGGCACCTACGAGCAGTACTTC. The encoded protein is CASTGVAGTYEQYF.

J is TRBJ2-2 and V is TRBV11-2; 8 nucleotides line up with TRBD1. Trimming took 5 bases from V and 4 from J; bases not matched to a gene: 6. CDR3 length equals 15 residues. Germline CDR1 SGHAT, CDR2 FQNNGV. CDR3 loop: CASSAGTGITGELFF. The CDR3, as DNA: TGTGCCAGCAGCGCCGGGACAGGAATCACCGGGGAGCTGTTTTTT. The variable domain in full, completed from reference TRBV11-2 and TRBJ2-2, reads EAGVAQSPRYKIIEKRQSVAFWCNPISGHATLYWYQQILGQGPKLLIQFQNNGVVDDSQLPKDRFSAERLKGVDSTLKIQPAKLEDSAVYLCASSAGTGITGELFFGEGSRLTVL.

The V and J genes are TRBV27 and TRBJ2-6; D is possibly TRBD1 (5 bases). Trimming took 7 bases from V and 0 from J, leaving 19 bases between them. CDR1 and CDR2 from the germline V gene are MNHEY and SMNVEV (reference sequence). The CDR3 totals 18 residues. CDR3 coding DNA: TGTGCCAGCAAAGTAAAGGGGATCCTCTACTCTGGGGCCAACGTCCTGACTTTC. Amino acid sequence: CASKVKGILYSGANVLTF.

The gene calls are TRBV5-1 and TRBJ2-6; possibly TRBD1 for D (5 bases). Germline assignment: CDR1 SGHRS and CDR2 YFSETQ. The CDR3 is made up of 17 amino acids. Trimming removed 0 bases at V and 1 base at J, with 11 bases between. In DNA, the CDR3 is TGCGCCAGCAGCTTGGTATCAGGGTTATCTGGGGCCAACGTCCTGACTTTC. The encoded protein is CASSLVSGLSGANVLTF.

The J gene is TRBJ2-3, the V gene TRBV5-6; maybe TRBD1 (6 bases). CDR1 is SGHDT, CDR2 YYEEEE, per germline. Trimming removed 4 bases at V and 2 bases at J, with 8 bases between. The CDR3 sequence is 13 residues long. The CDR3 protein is CASSRTATDTQYF. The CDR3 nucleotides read TGTGCCAGCAGCCGGACAGCCACAGATACGCAGTATTTT.

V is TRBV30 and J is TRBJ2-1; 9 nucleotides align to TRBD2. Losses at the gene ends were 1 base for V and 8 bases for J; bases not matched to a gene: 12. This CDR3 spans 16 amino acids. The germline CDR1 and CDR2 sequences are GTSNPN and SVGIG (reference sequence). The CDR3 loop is CAWSARIGGGVDEQFF. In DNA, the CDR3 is TGTGCCTGGAGTGCCCGGATCGGCGGGGGGGTCGATGAGCAGTTCTTC.

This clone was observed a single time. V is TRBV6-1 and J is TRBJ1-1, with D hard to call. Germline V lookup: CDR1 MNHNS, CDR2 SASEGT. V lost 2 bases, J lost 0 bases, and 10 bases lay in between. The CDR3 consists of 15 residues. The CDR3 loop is CASSERPVLNTEAFF. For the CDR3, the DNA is TGTGCCAGCAGTGAACGTCCAGTTTTGAACACTGAAGCTTTCTTT.

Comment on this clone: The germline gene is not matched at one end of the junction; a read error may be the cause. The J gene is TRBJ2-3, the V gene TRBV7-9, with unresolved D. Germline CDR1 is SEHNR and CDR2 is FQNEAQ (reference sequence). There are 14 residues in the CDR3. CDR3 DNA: TGTGCCAGCAGCTTCGACCGTTTCACATATACGCAGTATTTT. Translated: CASSFDRFTYTQYF. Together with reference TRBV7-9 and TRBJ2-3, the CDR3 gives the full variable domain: DTGVSQNPRHKITKRGQNVTFRCDPISEHNRLYWYRQTLGQGPEFLTYFQNEAQLEKSRLLSDRFSAERPKGSFSTLEIQRTEQGDSAMYLCASSFDRFTYTQYFGPGTRLTVL.

The CDR3 loop reads CASSELTGRGGVYNEQFF. DNA of the CDR3: TGTGCCAGCAGTGAACTTACAGGACGCGGGGGGGTATACAATGAGCAGTTCTTC. The chain has TRBV2 and TRBJ2-1, with 9 bases identical to TRBD2. V gave up 2 bases and J gave up 4 bases; unmatched junction bases: 12. The CDR3 is 18 amino acids. Germline V gene lookup returns CDR1 SNHLY and CDR2 FYNNEI.

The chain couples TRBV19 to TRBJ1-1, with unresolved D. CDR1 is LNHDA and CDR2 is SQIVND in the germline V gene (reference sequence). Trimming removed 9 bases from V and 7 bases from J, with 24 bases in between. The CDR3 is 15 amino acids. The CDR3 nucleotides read TGTGCCAGCCGTACCCTGGTTGTCGGCGAAATTGAAGCTTTCTTT. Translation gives CASRTLVVGEIEAFF.

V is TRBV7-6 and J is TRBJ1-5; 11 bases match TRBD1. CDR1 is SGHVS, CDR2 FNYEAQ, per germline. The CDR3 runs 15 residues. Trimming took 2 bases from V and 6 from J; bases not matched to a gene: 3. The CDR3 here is CASSLRTGGGQPQHF. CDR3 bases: TGTGCCAGCAGCTTAAGGACAGGGGGCGGTCAGCCCCAGCATTTT.